This T cell receptor beta chain emerged from a study of a mutant IDH1 vaccine in newly diagnosed glioma. Whole-study findings and limits: Vaccination elicited immune responses in roughly 93% of patients.

CDR1 and CDR2 (germline): MNHNS, SASEGT. V was shortened by 7 bases and J by 3 bases, with 12 bases between the two germline ends. The CDR3 is 13 residues long. Only in-frame clones appear in the TCRdb table, and some are missing; sequencing was by immunoSEQ multiplex PCR. The table has 30,000 or so clones, less than 90% seen once. Time point given: baseline, week 1 (first vaccination visit). Treatment denoted: pre-vaccination baseline after standard-of-care therapy. New IDH1-mutant, ATRX-lost WHO grade 3 or 4 astrocytomas occurred in donors. Remarks on this clone: Its matching antigen is unknown.

The chain has TRBV6-1 and TRBJ1-1; perhaps TRBD1 as D (6 bases). The specimen was PBMCs, collected from a glioma patient treated with radiotherapy, temozolomide or both. The receptor's source is a middle-aged woman with glioma. CDR3 DNA: TGTGCCAGCACTCCAGGGGTGGACACTGAAGCTTTCTTT. It translates to CASTPGVDTEAFF.